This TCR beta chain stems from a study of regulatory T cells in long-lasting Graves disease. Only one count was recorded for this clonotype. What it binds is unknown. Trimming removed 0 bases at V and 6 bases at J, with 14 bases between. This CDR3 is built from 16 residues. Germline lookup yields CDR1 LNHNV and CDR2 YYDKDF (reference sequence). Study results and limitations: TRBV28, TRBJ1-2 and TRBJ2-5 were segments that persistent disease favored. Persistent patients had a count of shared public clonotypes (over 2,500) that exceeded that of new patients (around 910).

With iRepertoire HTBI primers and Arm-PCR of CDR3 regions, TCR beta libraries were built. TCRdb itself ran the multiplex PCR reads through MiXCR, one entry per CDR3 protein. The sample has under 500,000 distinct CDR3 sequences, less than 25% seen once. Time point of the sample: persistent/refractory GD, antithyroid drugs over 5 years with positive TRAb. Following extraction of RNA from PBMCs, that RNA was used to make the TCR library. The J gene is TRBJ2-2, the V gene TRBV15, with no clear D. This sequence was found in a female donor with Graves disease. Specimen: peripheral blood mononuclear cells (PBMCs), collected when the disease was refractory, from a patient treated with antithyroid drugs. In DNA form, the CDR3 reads TGTGCCACCAGCAGAGATGTGCCAGTCGTGGCCGGGGAGCTGTTTTTT. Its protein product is CATSRDVPVVAGELFF.